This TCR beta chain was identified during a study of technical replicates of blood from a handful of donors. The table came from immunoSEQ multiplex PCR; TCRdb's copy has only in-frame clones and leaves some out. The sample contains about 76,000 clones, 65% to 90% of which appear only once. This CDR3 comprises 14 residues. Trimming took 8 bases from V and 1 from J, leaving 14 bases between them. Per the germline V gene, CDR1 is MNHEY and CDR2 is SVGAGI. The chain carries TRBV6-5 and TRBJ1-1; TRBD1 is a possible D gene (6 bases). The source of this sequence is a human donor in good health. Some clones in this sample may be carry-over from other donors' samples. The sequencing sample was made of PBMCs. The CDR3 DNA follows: TGTGCCAGCGGTCCTTACAGGGAGAACACTGAAGCTTTCTTT. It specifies CASGPYRENTEAFF.